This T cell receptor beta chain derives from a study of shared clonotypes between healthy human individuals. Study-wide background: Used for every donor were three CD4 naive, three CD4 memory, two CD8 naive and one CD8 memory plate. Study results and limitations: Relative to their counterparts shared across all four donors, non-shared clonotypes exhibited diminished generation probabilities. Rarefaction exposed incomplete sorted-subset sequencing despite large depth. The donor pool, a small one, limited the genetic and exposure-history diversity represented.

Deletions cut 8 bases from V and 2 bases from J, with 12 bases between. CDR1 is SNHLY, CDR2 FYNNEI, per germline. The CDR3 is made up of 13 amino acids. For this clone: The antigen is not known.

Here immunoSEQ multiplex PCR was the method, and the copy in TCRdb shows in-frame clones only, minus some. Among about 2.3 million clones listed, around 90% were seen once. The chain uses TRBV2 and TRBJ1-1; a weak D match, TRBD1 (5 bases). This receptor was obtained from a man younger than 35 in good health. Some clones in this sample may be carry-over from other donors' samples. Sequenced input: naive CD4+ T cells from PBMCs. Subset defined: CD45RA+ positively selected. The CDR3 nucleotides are TGTGCCAGCTTGGGGGTTTTTAACACTGAAGCTTTCTTT. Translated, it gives CASLGVFNTEAFF.